This is a list of T cell receptor beta chains from one sample in a study of T cells in Graves' hyperthyroidism and ophthalmopathy. TCRdb itself ran the multiplex PCR reads through MiXCR, one entry per CDR3 protein. This sample has around 490,000 distinct CDR3 sequences, with 15% to 20% found just once. Sequenced sample: blood. The receptors were gathered from a man aged 40-50 years with Graves' ophthalmopathy. Each CDR3 is given with its conserved first and last residue. A D gene is named only where the DNA matches it firmly. Clone size is shown for a subset of rows, as once, few, many or a class of expanded clone.

DNA | CDR3 | J | size | D | V
TGTGCCAGCAGTTTATGGGGGGCTGGCGAGCAGTACTTC | CASSLWGAGEQYF | TRBJ2-7 | few | NA | TRBV28
TGTGCCACTATAGGACAGGCAAGATTTGGAAACACCATATATTTT | CATIGQARFGNTIYF | TRBJ1-3 | NA | TRBD1 | TRBV10-3
TGTGCCAGCAGCTTAGGGTCACGGCCTTACAATGAGCAGTTCTTC | CASSLGSRPYNEQFF | TRBJ2-1 | many | NA | TRBV11-2
TGTGCCAGCTCACCATGGGGAGGTACTGAAAAACTGTTTTTT | CASSPWGGTEKLFF | TRBJ1-4 | many | NA | TRBV18
TGTGCCTGGGGTGATAAACTAGCGGGGGGGAACAATGAGCAGTTCTTC | CAWGDKLAGGNNEQFF | TRBJ2-1 | few | TRBD2 | TRBV30
TGTGCCTGGAGTCCTCGGGGCTGGGTAATGAACACTGAAGCTTTCTTT | CAWSPRGWVMNTEAFF | TRBJ1-1 | few | NA | TRBV30
TGTGCCAGCAGTATCGGGACAGGGAAAGGCTACACCTTC | CASSIGTGKGYTF | TRBJ1-2 | few | TRBD1 | TRBV6-1
TGTGCCAGCAGTTACTCGAGACAGAGCTCCTACAATGAGCAGTTCTTC | CASSYSRQSSYNEQFF | TRBJ2-1 | NA | NA | TRBV6-5
TGTGCCAGCAGCAACTATAACTATGGCTACACCTTC | CASSNYNYGYTF | TRBJ1-2 | NA | NA | TRBV7-9
TGTGCCAGCCTACTCAAGCGGGGGGCGTGGGAGACCCAGTACTTC | CASLLKRGAWETQYF | TRBJ2-5 | few | TRBD2 | TRBV7-2
TGTGCCAGCAGCCAAGGACCATCCAGCTCCTACGAGCAGTACTTC | CASSQGPSSSYEQYF | TRBJ2-7 | many | NA | TRBV3-1
TGTGCCAGCGGGTGGGGGGCATATAGCAATCAGCCCCAGCATTTT | CASGWGAYSNQPQHF | TRBJ1-5 | many | NA | TRBV2
TGTGCCTGGAGTGTGGCAGGGGTGGGTGAGCAGTTCTTC | CAWSVAGVGEQFF | TRBJ2-1 | many | NA | TRBV30
TGTGCCAGCACTAGCTCCGTCAATTCCTTTGCGAGCAACTGGGACACTGAAGCTTTCTTT | CASTSSVNSFASNWDTEAFF | TRBJ1-1 | many | NA | TRBV28
TGTGCCAGTAGTAGAAGACAGAGAGGCACAGATACGCAGTATTTT | CASSRRQRGTDTQYF | TRBJ2-3 | NA | NA | TRBV19
TGTGCCAGCAGCTTATCGACTAGCGGACAAGAGACCCAGTACTTC | CASSLSTSGQETQYF | TRBJ2-5 | many | TRBD2 | TRBV11-2
TGTGCCACCAGCAAAGACAGGGCGAAGGCTAGCGGGGATTCCTACAATGAGCAGTTCTTC | CATSKDRAKASGDSYNEQFF | TRBJ2-1 | many | TRBD2 | TRBV15
TGCAGTGCTCTCTCCCCGGAGGGCGGGGAGCTGTTTTTT | CSALSPEGGELFF | TRBJ2-2 | many | NA | TRBV20-1
TGTGCCAGCAGTGAAGTAACAGGGGGCAACACTGAAGCTTTCTTT | CASSEVTGGNTEAFF | TRBJ1-1 | NA | TRBD1 | TRBV6-1
TGTGCCAGCAGCCCGGGACTAGCCAGGGAGCTGTTTTTT | CASSPGLARELFF | TRBJ2-2 | many | TRBD2 | TRBV11-2
TGTGCCAGCACAATGGACAGAATCTACGAGCAGTACTTC | CASTMDRIYEQYF | TRBJ2-7 | many | NA | TRBV2
TGTGTCATCAGTGAGTCGAAAAGGGTTTCACCCCTCCACTTT | CVISESKRVSPLHF | TRBJ1-6 | NA | NA | TRBV10-3
TGCGCCAGCAGCTTGGCCCGGGGCCCCAGGGACGAGCAGTACTTC | CASSLARGPRDEQYF | TRBJ2-7 | NA | NA | TRBV5-1
TGTGCCAGCAGTACCACAGGCTTGAATCAGTATTTT | CASSTTGLNQYF | TRBJ2-3 | NA | NA | TRBV6-2/TRBV6-3
TGTGCCAGCAGTGACCGGACTAGCGGGGGAGGAGAGACCCAGTACTTC | CASSDRTSGGGETQYF | TRBJ2-5 | many | TRBD2 | TRBV12-3/TRBV12-4
TGTGCCAGCAGTGAAACCAGGAACTATGGCTACACCTTC | CASSETRNYGYTF | TRBJ1-2 | many | NA | TRBV2
TGTGCCAGCAGAGTACAGGGAAAAGCTTTCTTT | CASRVQGKAFF | TRBJ1-1 | few | NA | TRBV6-1
TGTACCAGCGCTAGCGGGGCTTACAATGAGCAGTTCTTC | CTSASGAYNEQFF | TRBJ2-1 | few | TRBD2 | TRBV6-2/TRBV6-3
TGTGCCAGCAGTTGGAAGGGGGATACTGAAGCTTTCTTT | CASSWKGDTEAFF | TRBJ1-1 | many | NA | TRBV12-3/TRBV12-4
TGCAGTGCTAGATCAGTTACCGGGACAGCCAAAAACATTCAGTACTTC | CSARSVTGTAKNIQYF | TRBJ2-4 | many | NA | TRBV20-1
TGCAGTGCTAGAGATCTCCAGTATTCATTGAACACTGAAGCTTTCTTT | CSARDLQYSLNTEAFF | TRBJ1-1 | many | NA | TRBV20-1
TGCAGTGCTAGCAGGGCGGATACGCAGTATTTT | CSASRADTQYF | TRBJ2-3 | many | NA | TRBV20-1
TGTGCCAGCAGCTCCAGATCCGGGACGGCAATCTACGAGCAGTACTTC | CASSSRSGTAIYEQYF | TRBJ2-7 | few | NA | TRBV7-9
TGTGCCAGCAGCTCAGGGGCGGGTGGCTACACCTTC | CASSSGAGGYTF | TRBJ1-2 | few | NA | TRBV7-9
TGCGCCAGCGCGGCGGACAACTATGGCTACACCTTC | CASAADNYGYTF | TRBJ1-2 | many | NA | TRBV5-1
TGCAGTGCTATGACAGGGGGGGAATCCTATAATTCACCCCTCCACTTT | CSAMTGGESYNSPLHF | TRBJ1-6 | few | TRBD1 | TRBV20-1
TGCAGTGCTCCTCCTGGCGGGGAGGATACGCAGTATTTT | CSAPPGGEDTQYF | TRBJ2-3 | many | NA | TRBV20-1
TGTGCCTGGAGTGGGGGTAGACTAGCCGACAATGAGCAGTTCTTC | CAWSGGRLADNEQFF | TRBJ2-1 | once | TRBD2 | TRBV30
TGCGCCAGCAGCCAAGGCGCCGTTACCAATGAGCAGTTCTTC | CASSQGAVTNEQFF | TRBJ2-1 | NA | NA | TRBV4-1
TGTGCCAGCAGCTTAGTGGGGACTGCTATCGAGCAGTACTTC | CASSLVGTAIEQYF | TRBJ2-7 | NA | NA | TRBV7-9
TGTGTCAGCAGCTTCGGGGGGGGCGAGCAGTACTTC | CVSSFGGGEQYF | TRBJ2-7 | NA | TRBD2 | TRBV7-8
TGTGCCAGCAGCTCAACTAGCGGGAGCGGCAATGAGCAGTTCTTC | CASSSTSGSGNEQFF | TRBJ2-1 | few | TRBD2 | TRBV7-2
TGTGCCAGCTCACCACCGAACAGCTTGGGAATGTACGAGCAGTACTTC | CASSPPNSLGMYEQYF | TRBJ2-7 | few | NA | TRBV18
TGTGCCAGCGCTGGGGGAGGGAACACTGAAGCTTTCTTT | CASAGGGNTEAFF | TRBJ1-1 | NA | NA | TRBV28
TGTGCCAGCAGTCTTGTGGGGGCGGGGGCCAACGTCCTGACTTTC | CASSLVGAGANVLTF | TRBJ2-6 | NA | NA | TRBV6-2/TRBV6-3
TGTGCCAGCAGTCCCGGGACAGGGTTCCATGGCTACACCTTC | CASSPGTGFHGYTF | TRBJ1-2 | NA | TRBD1 | TRBV7-2
TGTGCCAGCAGGACCCCCACACAATTCAACACCGGGGAGCTGTTTTTT | CASRTPTQFNTGELFF | TRBJ2-2 | few | NA | TRBV12-3/TRBV12-4
TGTGCCAGCGCCGGATATAATTCACCCCTCCACTTT | CASAGYNSPLHF | TRBJ1-6 | few | NA | TRBV27
TGTGCCAGCAGCTGGGCTAGCGGGGCCATTAACACCGGGGAGCTGTTTTTT | CASSWASGAINTGELFF | TRBJ2-2 | NA | TRBD2 | TRBV11-2
TGTGCCAGCAGCTCTCAAGCGGGAGATGAGCAGTTCTTC | CASSSQAGDEQFF | TRBJ2-1 | NA | TRBD2 | TRBV9
TGTGCCATCAGTGAGTCACTTATGGGGAACACTGAAGCTTTCTTT | CAISESLMGNTEAFF | TRBJ1-1 | once | NA | TRBV10-3
TGTGCCAGCAGCTTGGAACAGGGTAACTATGGCTACACCTTC | CASSLEQGNYGYTF | TRBJ1-2 | NA | NA | TRBV5-6
TGTGCCAGCAGTCCGGGAGGGCCCTTTGGTGAGCAGTTCTTC | CASSPGGPFGEQFF | TRBJ2-1 | NA | TRBD2 | TRBV6-1
TGTGCCAGCAGTGCTACCCCCTCGGGTACCTTC | CASSATPSGTF | TRBJ1-2 | NA | NA | TRBV2
TGTGCCAGCATCAGGGCGGGAGACACCGGGGAGCTGTTTTTT | CASIRAGDTGELFF | TRBJ2-2 | NA | TRBD2 | TRBV28
TGTGCCAGCACCCGTAGGATTCAAGAGGGGCAGTTCTTC | CASTRRIQEGQFF | TRBJ2-1 | many | NA | TRBV2